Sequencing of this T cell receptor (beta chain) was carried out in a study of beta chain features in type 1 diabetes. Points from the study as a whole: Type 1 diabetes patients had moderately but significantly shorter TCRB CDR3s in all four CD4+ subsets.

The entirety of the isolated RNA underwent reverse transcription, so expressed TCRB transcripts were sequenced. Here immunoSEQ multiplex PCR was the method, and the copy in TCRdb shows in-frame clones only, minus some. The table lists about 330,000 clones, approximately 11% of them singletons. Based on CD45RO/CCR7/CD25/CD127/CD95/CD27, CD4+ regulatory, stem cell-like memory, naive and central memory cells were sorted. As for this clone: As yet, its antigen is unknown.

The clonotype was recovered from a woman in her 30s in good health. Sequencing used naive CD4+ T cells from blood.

The CDR3 nucleotides are TGCGCCAGCAGCTTGGGCCTGACGGGTGGTGGAGATACGCAGTATTTT. Translating it yields CASSLGLTGGGDTQYF. This rearrangement joins TRBV5-1 to TRBJ2-3; D not resolved. V shed 0 bases and J shed 5 bases, with 16 bases lying between them. Germline V gives CDR1 SGHRS, CDR2 YFSETQ. The CDR3 is 16 amino acids.